One sample yielded the 9 T cell receptor beta chains listed below, sequenced in a study of T cell clonotyping in hematopoietic cell transplantation. Using immunoSEQ multiplex PCR, the repertoire was profiled, and TCRdb retains in-frame clones only, with some absent. The sample lists over 6,000 clones; 95% to 99% were seen once. Material: PBMCs, obtained 30 days after allogeneic stem cell transplant. The receptors originated from a male patient between 60 and 69 years old who had an allogeneic stem cell transplant from a related donor, so the T cells may come from the graft donor. Some clones in this sample may be carry-over from other donors' samples.

The chain couples TRBV5-5 to TRBJ2-3, with TRBD2 matching over 8 bases. Germline assignment: CDR1 SGHKS and CDR2 YYEKEE (reference sequence). J was trimmed by 2 bases and V by 2 bases; bases with no gene match: 7. This CDR3 spans 16 amino acids. CDR3 nucleotides: TGTGCCAGCAGCTTAAATGGCGGGGGGTTCACAGATACGCAGTATTTT. Its translation: CASSLNGGGFTDTQYF.

CDR3 in amino acids: CASSLASGTYGYTF. The CDR3 DNA follows: TGTGCCAGCAGCTTAGCCTCAGGGACCTATGGCTACACCTTC. This sequence joins TRBV11-2 and TRBJ1-2, with a weak D call TRBD1 (5 bases). The V end was cut by 1 base, the J end by 4 bases, with 10 bases between. CDR3 length: 14 amino acids. Per the germline V gene, CDR1 is SGHAT and CDR2 is FQNNGV.

The CDR3 region has the DNA TGTGCCAGCAGTGAAAGTCACCTTGGGGCCAACGTCCTGACTTTC. Protein product: CASSESHLGANVLTF. V and J are TRBV6-1 and TRBJ2-6; D remains ambiguous. CDR1 and CDR2 (germline): MNHNS, SASEGT. The CDR3 is made up of 15 amino acids. Trimming cost V 2 bases and J 3 bases, with 8 bases left between them.

The sample holds one count of this clone. The chain is built from TRBV7-2 and TRBJ1-2; D gene uncertain. V gave up 5 bases and J gave up 2 bases, with 15 bases separating them. This CDR3 region has 15 residues. Germline-derived CDR1 and CDR2 are SGHTA and FQGNSA. This CDR3 reads CASSPGSSANYGYTF. CDR3 nucleotides: TGTGCCAGCAGCCCCGGATCCAGTGCCAACTATGGCTACACCTTC.

The chain has TRBV18 and TRBJ1-4; D is undetermined. Germline-derived CDR1 and CDR2 are KGHSH and LQKENI. The CDR3 sequence is 13 residues long. Trimming took 4 bases from V and 8 from J, leaving 11 bases between them. CDR3 DNA sequence: TGTGCCAGCTCACAGACGTCCAGGGAAAAACTGTTTTTT. Protein product: CASSQTSREKLFF.

The gene calls are TRBV6-5 and TRBJ1-1, with D perhaps matching TRBD1 (6 bases). This CDR3 has 14 amino acids. Germline V lookup: CDR1 MNHEY, CDR2 SVGAGI. V was trimmed by 7 bases and J by 1 base, leaving 13 bases between them. The chain's CDR3 is CASTTGASNTEAFF. The CDR3 DNA sequence: TGTGCCAGCACTACGGGGGCGTCGAACACTGAAGCTTTCTTT.

The chain is built from TRBV7-8 and TRBJ1-2; D may be TRBD1 (6 bases). CDR1 SGHVS and CDR2 FQNEAQ come from the germline V gene. V was cut by 2 bases and J by 7 bases, with 14 bases left in between. The CDR3 runs to 14 residues. In nucleotides, the CDR3 is TGTGCCAGCAGCTTACCTAACAGGGTAGCTGGCTACACCTTC. It specifies CASSLPNRVAGYTF.

This clone has just one count. This chain uses TRBV5-1 with TRBJ2-6; 8 nucleotides match TRBD1. The trim removed 5 bases at V and 2 bases at J, leaving 6 bases unmatched. CDR3 length equals 16 residues. The V gene's germline CDR1 is SGHRS and CDR2 YFSETQ. CDR3 nucleotide sequence: TGCGCCAGCAGTATTACAGGGGGTACTGGGGCCAACGTCCTGACTTTC. It yields the protein CASSITGGTGANVLTF. The entire variable domain, with the rest obtained from reference TRBV5-1 and TRBJ2-6, is as follows: KAGVTQTPRYLIKTRGQQVTLSCSPISGHRSVSWYQQTPGQGLQFLFEYFSETQRNKGNFPGRFSGRQFSNSRSEMNVSTLELGDSALYLCASSITGGTGANVLTFGAGSRLTVL.

J is TRBJ2-1 and V is TRBV9; 11 bases map to TRBD2. The CDR3 has 14 amino acids. The V gene's germline CDR1 is SGDLS and CDR2 YYNGEE. Trimming removed 7 bases from V and 5 bases from J; junction bases left unmatched: 5. CDR3 nucleotides: TGTGCCAGCGGACGTAGCGGGGGGGACAATGAGCAGTTCTTC. Protein: CASGRSGGDNEQFF.